A selection of T cell receptor beta chains follows, all from one sample in a study of cytomegalovirus exposure and HLA in healthy donors. Measured with immunoSEQ multiplex PCR; TCRdb has only the in-frame clones, and not every one. This table holds about 140,000 clones, approximately 70% found once. The sample taken for sequencing was PBMCs. These receptors were taken from a woman between 35 and 50 years old in good health and CMV-seronegative. The CDR3 runs from the conserved cysteine through the conserved F or W. The order of the fields is V gene, J gene, D gene, clone size, CDR3 DNA, CDR3 protein. D genes are given only for firm matches. The size entry is marked missing in some rows and otherwise reads once, few, many or a size class.

TRBV5-1	TRBJ1-1	NA	few	TGCGCCAGCAGCTTCCGGGTATCGGGTGAAGCTTTCTTT	CASSFRVSGEAFF
TRBV5-4	TRBJ1-1	TRBD1	NA	TGTGCCAGCAGCTCCCCCGGACAGGGGAACACTGAAGCTTTCTTT	CASSSPGQGNTEAFF
TRBV4-2	TRBJ1-1	NA	NA	TGTGCCAGCAGCCAAGAGACAGTGACTGAAGCTTTCTTT	CASSQETVTEAFF
TRBV2	TRBJ1-5	TRBD1	NA	TGTGCCAGCAGGAAAGGGACAGGGGGAAATCAGCCCCAGCATTTT	CASRKGTGGNQPQHF
TRBV10-1	TRBJ2-7	TRBD2	NA	TGCGCCAGCAGTTGGAAAAGCGGGGGGCCCTCCTACGAGCAGTACTTC	CASSWKSGGPSYEQYF
TRBV7-8	TRBJ1-1	NA	NA	TGTGCCAGCAGCTTAGGTCCGTCGACTGAAGCTTTCTTT	CASSLGPSTEAFF
TRBV4-1	TRBJ1-1	NA	NA	TGCGCCAGCAGCCTCCTGGGGGGGGACACTGAAGCTTTCTTT	CASSLLGGDTEAFF
TRBV5-6	TRBJ1-1	TRBD1	NA	TGTGCCAGCAGCTTGGAAGGACAGGGGGCTCAGAAAGCTTTCTTT	CASSLEGQGAQKAFF
TRBV10-3	TRBJ2-1	TRBD1	few	TGTGCCATCAGCCGGGACAGGGGAAGCGATGAGCAGTTCTTC	CAISRDRGSDEQFF
TRBV10-1	TRBJ2-3	NA	once	TGCGCCAGCAGTGAGTCGATGGGGGCCGATACGCAGTATTTT	CASSESMGADTQYF
TRBV7-6	TRBJ1-6	TRBD1	NA	TGTGCCAGCAGCGAGGACAGGAGCTCCTATAATTCACCCCTCCACTTT	CASSEDRSSYNSPLHF
TRBV6-8	TRBJ2-3	NA	NA	TGTGCCAGCATACTCGCCTTTCCCTTTCGAGCGGCGAGCACAGATACGCAGTATTTT	CASILAFPFRAASTDTQYF
TRBV4-1	TRBJ1-2	TRBD1	NA	TGCGCCAGCAGCCACTCGACCGGGACAGGGGCTAACTATGGCTACACCTTC	CASSHSTGTGANYGYTF
TRBV7-9	TRBJ1-1	TRBD1	NA	TGTGCCAGCAGCTTACCGAGACAGGGGACCTTGCGCACTGAAGCTTTCTTT	CASSLPRQGTLRTEAFF
TRBV15	TRBJ2-7	NA	NA	TGTGCCACCAGCGCCCAGTCGGAGGGATCCAACGAGCAGTACTTC	CATSAQSEGSNEQYF
TRBV9	TRBJ1-1	NA	NA	TGTGCCAGCAGCGTAGGTCCGGGGAACACTGAAGCTTTCTTT	CASSVGPGNTEAFF
TRBV9	TRBJ2-5	TRBD1	NA	TGTGCCAGCAGCGTCTGGGACAGGGGAGGTCCAGAGACCCAGTACTTC	CASSVWDRGGPETQYF
TRBV5-1	TRBJ2-5	TRBD1	NA	TGCGCCAGCCGGGACAGGGGGGAGACCCAGTACTTC	CASRDRGETQYF
TRBV5-6	TRBJ2-1	TRBD1	NA	TGTGCCAGCAGCCGGAGAGAGGGGGCAAGGGGATACAATGAGCAGTTCTTC	CASSRREGARGYNEQFF
TRBV6-1	TRBJ2-5	TRBD2	NA	TGTGCCAGCATGTGGGGAGCGGGGCAAGAGACCCAGTACTTC	CASMWGAGQETQYF
TRBV7-8	TRBJ1-2	NA	NA	TGTGCCAGCAGCTTAATGCCGGGGAACTATGGCTACACCTTC	CASSLMPGNYGYTF
TRBV7-8	TRBJ1-3	TRBD1	NA	TGTGCCAGCAGCTTGGGAACAGGGGTCTTAGACACCATATATTTT	CASSLGTGVLDTIYF
TRBV2	TRBJ1-1	NA	NA	TGTGCCAGCACCCAAGACGGGACTAACACTGAAGCTTTCTTT	CASTQDGTNTEAFF
TRBV2	TRBJ2-1	NA	NA	TGTGCCAGCAGTCTAGGTACCTACAATGAGCAGTTCTTC	CASSLGTYNEQFF
TRBV9	TRBJ2-5	TRBD2	NA	TGTGCCAGCAGCCGACTAGCGGGGGCAGAGACCCAGTACTTC	CASSRLAGAETQYF
TRBV29-1	TRBJ2-3	NA	NA	TGCAGCGTCCACCCGGGCACAGATACGCAGTATTTT	CSVHPGTDTQYF
TRBV10-3	TRBJ1-3	NA	NA	TGTGCCATCAGGGCCTCTGGAAACACCATATATTTT	CAIRASGNTIYF
TRBV7-3	TRBJ2-5	TRBD2	NA	TGTGCCAGCAGCTGGACTAGCGGGGGGCAGGAGACCCAGTACTTC	CASSWTSGGQETQYF
TRBV2	TRBJ1-1	TRBD1	few	TGTGCCAGCAGCGAAACTACAGGGGGGACTGAAGCTTTCTTT	CASSETTGGTEAFF
TRBV4-1	TRBJ1-1	NA	NA	TGCGCCAGCAGCCAAGCAGGGCTCAACACTGAAGCTTTCTTT	CASSQAGLNTEAFF
TRBV10-1	TRBJ2-3	TRBD2	NA	TGCGCCAGCAGTGACCTAGCGGGGGGGCCGTCCGATACGCAGTATTTT	CASSDLAGGPSDTQYF
TRBV28	TRBJ1-2	NA	few	TGTGCCAGCAGTTTATCTGGGACTGCTAACTATGGCTACACCTTC	CASSLSGTANYGYTF
TRBV5-4	TRBJ2-5	TRBD1	NA	TGTGCCAGCACCGGGACAGGGGGCCTCCAAGAGACCCAGTACTTC	CASTGTGGLQETQYF
TRBV4-2	TRBJ1-2	TRBD1	NA	TGTGCCAGCAGCCAAGAAAGAACGACAGGGGGCGACGAGCCCGGCTACACCTTC	CASSQERTTGGDEPGYTF
TRBV9	TRBJ2-5	TRBD2	NA	TGTGCCAGCAGCGTTGGGGGGGGACTAGGTCAAGAGACCCAGTACTTC	CASSVGGGLGQETQYF
TRBV2	TRBJ1-1	NA	NA	TGTGCCAGCGCCTTCGACAGAATGAACACTGAAGCTTTCTTT	CASAFDRMNTEAFF
TRBV9	TRBJ1-1	NA	NA	TGTGCCAGCAGCTCAAACAGGGAGAACACTGAAGCTTTCTTT	CASSSNRENTEAFF
TRBV27	TRBJ1-4	NA	NA	TGTGCCAGCAGTTTATCGGGCGGGCTGGAACTGTTTTTT	CASSLSGGLELFF
TRBV10-3	TRBJ2-5	TRBD2	NA	TGTGCCATCAGTCCGACTAGCGGGGGGACCCAAGAGACCCAGTACTTC	CAISPTSGGTQETQYF
TRBV21-1	TRBJ1-2	NA	once	TGTGCCAGCAGCAACAACTTACAGAGTAACTATGGCTACACCTTC	CASSNNLQSNYGYTF
TRBV12-5	TRBJ2-1	NA	NA	TGTGCTAGTGGTTTAATGGCTAGCAATGGTGAGCAGTTCTTC	CASGLMASNGEQFF
TRBV7-3	TRBJ1-1	NA	NA	TGTGCCAGCAGCTTAACGTCAGCCAGGGCTGAAGCTTTCTTT	CASSLTSARAEAFF
TRBV18	TRBJ1-4	NA	NA	TGTGCCAGCTCACCACCAGGGGCTAATGAAAAACTGTTTTTT	CASSPPGANEKLFF
TRBV6-1	TRBJ2-1	NA	NA	TGTGCCAGCAGTGAACAGGGGTTGCTGGGTGAGCAGTTCTTC	CASSEQGLLGEQFF
TRBV18	TRBJ2-7	NA	NA	TGTGCCAGCTCGCGCGGACTCTCCTCCTACGAGCAGTACTTC	CASSRGLSSYEQYF